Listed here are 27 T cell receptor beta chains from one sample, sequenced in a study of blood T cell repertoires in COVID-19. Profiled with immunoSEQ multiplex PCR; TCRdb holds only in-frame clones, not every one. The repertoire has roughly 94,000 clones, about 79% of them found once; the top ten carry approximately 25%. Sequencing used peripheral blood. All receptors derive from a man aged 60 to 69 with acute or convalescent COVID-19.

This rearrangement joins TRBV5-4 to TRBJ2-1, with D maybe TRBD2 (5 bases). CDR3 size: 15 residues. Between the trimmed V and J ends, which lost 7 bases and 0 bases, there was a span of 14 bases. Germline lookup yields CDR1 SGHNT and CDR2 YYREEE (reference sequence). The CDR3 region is CASAEASGSYNEQFF. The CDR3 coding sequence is TGTGCCAGCGCCGAGGCGAGCGGCTCCTACAATGAGCAGTTCTTC.

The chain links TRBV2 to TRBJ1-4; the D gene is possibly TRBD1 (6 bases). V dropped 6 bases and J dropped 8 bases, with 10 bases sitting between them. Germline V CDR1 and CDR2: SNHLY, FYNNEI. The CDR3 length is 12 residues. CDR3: CASRGAGEKLFF. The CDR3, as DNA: TGTGCCAGCAGGGGGGCAGGGGAAAAACTGTTTTTT.

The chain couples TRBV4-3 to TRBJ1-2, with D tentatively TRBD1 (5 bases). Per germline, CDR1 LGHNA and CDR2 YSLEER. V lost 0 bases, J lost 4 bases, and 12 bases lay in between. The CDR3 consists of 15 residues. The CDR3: CASSQDPMTVYGYTF. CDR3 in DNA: TGCGCCAGCAGCCAAGACCCAATGACAGTCTATGGCTACACCTTC.

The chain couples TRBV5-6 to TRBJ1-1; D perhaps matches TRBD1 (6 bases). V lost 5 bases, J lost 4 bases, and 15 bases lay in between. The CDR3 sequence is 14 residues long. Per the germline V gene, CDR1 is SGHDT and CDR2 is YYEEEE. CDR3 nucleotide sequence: TGTGCCAGCAGTTCACAGGGCGAGGGCACTGAAGCTTTCTTT. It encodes CASSSQGEGTEAFF. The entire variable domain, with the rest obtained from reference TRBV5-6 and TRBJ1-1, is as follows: DAGVTQSPTHLIKTRGQQVTLRCSPKSGHDTVSWYQQALGQGPQFIFQYYEEEERQRGNFPDRFSGHQFPNYSSELNVNALLLGDSALYLCASSSQGEGTEAFFGQGTRLTVV.

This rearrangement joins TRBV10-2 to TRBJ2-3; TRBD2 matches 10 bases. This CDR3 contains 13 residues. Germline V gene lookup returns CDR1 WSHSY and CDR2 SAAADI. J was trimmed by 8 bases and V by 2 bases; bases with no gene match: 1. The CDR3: CASSERLAGTQYF. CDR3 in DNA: TGCGCCAGCAGTGAGAGACTAGCGGGTACGCAGTATTTT.

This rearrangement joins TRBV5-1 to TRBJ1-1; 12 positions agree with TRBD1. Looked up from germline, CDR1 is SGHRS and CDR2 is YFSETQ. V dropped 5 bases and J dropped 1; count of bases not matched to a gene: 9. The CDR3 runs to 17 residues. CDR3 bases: TGCGCCAGCAGGCTACCGGGACAGGGGGCTGGGAACACTGAAGCTTTCTTT. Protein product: CASRLPGQGAGNTEAFF. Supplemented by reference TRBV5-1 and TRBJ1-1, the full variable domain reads KAGVTQTPRYLIKTRGQQVTLSCSPISGHRSVSWYQQTPGQGLQFLFEYFSETQRNKGNFPGRFSGRQFSNSRSEMNVSTLELGDSALYLCASRLPGQGAGNTEAFFGQGTRLTVV.

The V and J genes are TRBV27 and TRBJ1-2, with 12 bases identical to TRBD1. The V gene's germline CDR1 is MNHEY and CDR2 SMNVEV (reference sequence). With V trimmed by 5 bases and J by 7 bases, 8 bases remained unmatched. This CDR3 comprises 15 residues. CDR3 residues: CASSPGQGAFRGYTF. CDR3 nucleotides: TGTGCCAGCAGTCCGGGACAGGGGGCTTTTCGTGGCTACACCTTC.

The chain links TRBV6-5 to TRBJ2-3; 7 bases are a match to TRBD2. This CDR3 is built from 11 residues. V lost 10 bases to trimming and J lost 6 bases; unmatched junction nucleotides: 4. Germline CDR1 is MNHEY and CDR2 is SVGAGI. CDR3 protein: CATNSGDTQYF. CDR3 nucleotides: TGTGCCACGAATAGCGGGGATACGCAGTATTTT.

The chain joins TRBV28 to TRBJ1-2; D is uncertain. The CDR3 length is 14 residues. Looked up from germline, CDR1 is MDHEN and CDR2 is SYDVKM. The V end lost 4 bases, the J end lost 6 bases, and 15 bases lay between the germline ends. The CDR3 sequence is CASSSSGRRHGYTF. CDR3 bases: TGTGCCAGCAGTTCATCCGGTCGGCGGCATGGCTACACCTTC.

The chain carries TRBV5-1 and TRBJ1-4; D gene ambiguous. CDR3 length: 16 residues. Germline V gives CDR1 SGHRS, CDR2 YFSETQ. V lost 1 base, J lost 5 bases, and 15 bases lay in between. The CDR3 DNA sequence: TGCGCCAGCAGCTTGTCCCGTCCTGATAGAAATGAAAAACTGTTTTTT. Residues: CASSLSRPDRNEKLFF.

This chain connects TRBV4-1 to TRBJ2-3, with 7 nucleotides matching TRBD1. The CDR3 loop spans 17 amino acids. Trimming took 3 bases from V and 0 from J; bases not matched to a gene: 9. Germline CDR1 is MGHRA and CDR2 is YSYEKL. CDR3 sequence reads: CASSQQDRVASTDTQYF. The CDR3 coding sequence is TGCGCCAGCAGCCAGCAAGACAGGGTCGCTAGCACAGATACGCAGTATTTT.

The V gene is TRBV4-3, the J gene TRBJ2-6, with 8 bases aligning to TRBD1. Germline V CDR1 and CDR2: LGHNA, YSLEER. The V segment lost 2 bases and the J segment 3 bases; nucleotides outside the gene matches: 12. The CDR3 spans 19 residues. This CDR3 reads CASSQPPGTGGVGANVLTF. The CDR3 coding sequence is TGCGCCAGCAGCCAACCTCCCGGGACAGGAGGGGTTGGGGCCAACGTCCTGACTTTC.

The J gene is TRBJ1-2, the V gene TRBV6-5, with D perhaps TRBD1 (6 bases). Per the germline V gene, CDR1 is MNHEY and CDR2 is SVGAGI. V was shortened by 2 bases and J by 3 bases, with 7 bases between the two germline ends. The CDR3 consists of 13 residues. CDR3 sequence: CASSYRGYYGYTF. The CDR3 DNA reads TGTGCCAGCAGTTACAGGGGGTACTATGGCTACACCTTC.

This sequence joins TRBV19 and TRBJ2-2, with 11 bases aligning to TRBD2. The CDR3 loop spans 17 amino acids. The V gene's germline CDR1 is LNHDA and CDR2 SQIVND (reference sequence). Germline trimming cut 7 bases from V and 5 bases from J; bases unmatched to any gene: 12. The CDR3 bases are TGTGCCAGTACCCCGTTAGCGGGGGGGCATCGGACCGGGGAGCTGTTTTTT. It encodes CASTPLAGGHRTGELFF.

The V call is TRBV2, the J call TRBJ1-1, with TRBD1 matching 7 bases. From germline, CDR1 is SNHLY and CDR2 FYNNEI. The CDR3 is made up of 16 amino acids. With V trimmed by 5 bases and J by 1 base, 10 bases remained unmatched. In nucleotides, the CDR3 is TGTGCCAGCAGTTCTTACAGGGGAGGCGGGAACACTGAAGCTTTCTTT. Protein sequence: CASSSYRGGGNTEAFF.

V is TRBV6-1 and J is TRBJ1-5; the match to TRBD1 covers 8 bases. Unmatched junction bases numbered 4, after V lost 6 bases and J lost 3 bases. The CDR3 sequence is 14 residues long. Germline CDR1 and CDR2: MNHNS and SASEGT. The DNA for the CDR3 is TGTGCCAGCAGCCGGACAGGGAACAATCAGCCCCAGCATTTT. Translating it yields CASSRTGNNQPQHF.

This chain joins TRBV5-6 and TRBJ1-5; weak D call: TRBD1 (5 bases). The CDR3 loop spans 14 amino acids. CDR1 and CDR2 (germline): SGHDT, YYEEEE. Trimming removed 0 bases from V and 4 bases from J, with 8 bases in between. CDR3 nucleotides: TGTGCCAGCAGCTTGGCAGGGCCGAATCAGCCCCAGCATTTT. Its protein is CASSLAGPNQPQHF.

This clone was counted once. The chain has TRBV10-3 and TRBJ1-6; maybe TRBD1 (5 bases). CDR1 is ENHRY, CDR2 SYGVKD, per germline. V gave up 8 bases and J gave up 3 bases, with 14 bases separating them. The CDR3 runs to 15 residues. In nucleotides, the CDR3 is TGTGCCATCGGCTTCGCAGGGAACTATAATTCACCCCTCCACTTT. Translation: CAIGFAGNYNSPLHF.

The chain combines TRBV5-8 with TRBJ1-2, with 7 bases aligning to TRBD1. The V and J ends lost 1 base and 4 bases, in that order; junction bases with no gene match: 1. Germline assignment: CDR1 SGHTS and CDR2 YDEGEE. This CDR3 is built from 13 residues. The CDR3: CASSLRGPYGYTF. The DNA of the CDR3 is TGTGCCAGCAGCTTGAGGGGGCCCTATGGCTACACCTTC.

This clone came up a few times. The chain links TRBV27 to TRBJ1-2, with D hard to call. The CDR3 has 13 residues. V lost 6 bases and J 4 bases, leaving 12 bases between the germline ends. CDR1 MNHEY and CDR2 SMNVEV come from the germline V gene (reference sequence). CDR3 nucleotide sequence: TGTGCCAGCAGACGCGGGGAGGGCTATGGCTACACCTTC. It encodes CASRRGEGYGYTF.

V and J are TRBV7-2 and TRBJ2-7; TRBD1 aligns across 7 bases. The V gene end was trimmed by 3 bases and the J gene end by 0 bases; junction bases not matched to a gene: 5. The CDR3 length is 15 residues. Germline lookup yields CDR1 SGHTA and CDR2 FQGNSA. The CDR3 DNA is TGTGCCAGCAGCTTGACAGGGCCAATCTCCTACGAGCAGTACTTC. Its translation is CASSLTGPISYEQYF.

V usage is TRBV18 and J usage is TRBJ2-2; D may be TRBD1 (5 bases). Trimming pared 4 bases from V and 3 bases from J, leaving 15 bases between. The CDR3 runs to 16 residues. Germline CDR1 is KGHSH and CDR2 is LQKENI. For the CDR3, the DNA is TGTGCCAGCTCACTGGTGGACACGGCGTACACCGGGGAGCTGTTTTTT. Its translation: CASSLVDTAYTGELFF.

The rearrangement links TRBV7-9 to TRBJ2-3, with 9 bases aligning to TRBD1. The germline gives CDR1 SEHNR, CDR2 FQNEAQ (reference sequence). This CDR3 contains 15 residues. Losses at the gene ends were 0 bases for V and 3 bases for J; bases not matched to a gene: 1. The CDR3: CASSLATGGTDTQYF. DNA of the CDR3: TGTGCCAGCAGCTTAGCGACAGGGGGAACAGATACGCAGTATTTT.

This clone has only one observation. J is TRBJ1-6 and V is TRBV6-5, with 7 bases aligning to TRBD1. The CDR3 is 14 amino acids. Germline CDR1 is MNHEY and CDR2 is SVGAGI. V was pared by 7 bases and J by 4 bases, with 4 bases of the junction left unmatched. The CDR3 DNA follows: TGTGCCAGCACCTCGGGACAGTATAATTCACCCCTCCACTTT. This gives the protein CASTSGQYNSPLHF.

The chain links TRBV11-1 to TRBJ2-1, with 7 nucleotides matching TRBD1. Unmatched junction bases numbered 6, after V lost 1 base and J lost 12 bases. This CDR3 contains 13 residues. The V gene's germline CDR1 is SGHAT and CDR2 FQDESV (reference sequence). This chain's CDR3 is CASSLGDGQAQFF. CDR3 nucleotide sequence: TGTGCCAGCAGCTTAGGGGACGGACAGGCGCAGTTCTTC.

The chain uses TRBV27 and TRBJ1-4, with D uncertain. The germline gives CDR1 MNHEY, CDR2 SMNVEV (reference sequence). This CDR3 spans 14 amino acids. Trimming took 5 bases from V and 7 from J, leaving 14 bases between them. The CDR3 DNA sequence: TGTGCCAGCAGTCTCGCGGGGTCCGGTGAAAAACTGTTTTTT. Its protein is CASSLAGSGEKLFF.

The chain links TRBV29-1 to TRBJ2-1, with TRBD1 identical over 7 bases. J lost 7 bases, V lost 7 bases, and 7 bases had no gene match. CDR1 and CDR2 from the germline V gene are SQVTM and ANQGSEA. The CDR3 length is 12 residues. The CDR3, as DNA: TGCAGCGAAATCAAACAGGGGAATGAGCAGTTCTTC. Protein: CSEIKQGNEQFF.